This TCR beta chain was captured in a study of T-cell memory formation after mild COVID-19. The overall study: Clustering of TCRs was largely donor specific. Findings and caveats of the study: Day 15 to 85 contracting clones showed balanced CD4/CD8; later expanders leaned CD4+. Contracting CD4+ clones lay largely in CM and EM, with CD8+ ones residing in EMRA.

The authors produced TCR alpha and TCR beta cDNA libraries with sample barcodes and UMIs by 5'RACE using constant-segment primers. TCRdb redid the calling of the 5' RACE reads with MiXCR, one entry per CDR3 protein. The table lists roughly 130,000 distinct CDR3 sequences, around 15% of them singletons. Looked up from germline, CDR1 is SEHNR and CDR2 is FQNEAQ (reference sequence). After removal of 7 bases from V and 3 bases from J, the junction contained 8 bases not matched to a gene. This CDR3 region has 14 residues. This clonotype was seen only a few times. Its target is not known. V is TRBV7-9 and J is TRBJ1-2, with 7 bases matching TRBD1. Sequenced sample: PBMCs or a T cell subset sorted from them (not recorded which). The TCR comes from a man younger than 30 who had mild COVID-19 (a few samples of this study predate the infection). Cell type and time point are not known. The CDR3 region is CASTPWDRYYGYTF. DNA of the CDR3: TGTGCCAGCACCCCTTGGGACAGATACTATGGCTACACCTTC.